A selection of T cell receptor beta chains follows, all from one sample in a study of CD8 T cells in ankylosing spondylitis. TCRdb re-analysed the 5' RACE reads in MiXCR, keeping a single row per CDR3 protein. The table includes some 250,000 distinct CDR3 sequences, under 30% detected once. What was sequenced was blood, either unsorted or a sorted T cell fraction (not recorded which). The receptor source for this set is a male donor with ankylosing spondylitis or in good health (not recorded which). The CDR3 runs from the conserved cysteine through the conserved F or W. The D gene is left open where the match is weak. For some rows the clone size is stated as once, few or many, or as a class when expanded; others skip it.

v_gene	d_gene	j_gene	abundance	CDR3nt	CDR3aa
TRBV20-1	NA	TRBJ1-2	few	TGCAGTGCTAGGGTCAGGGAAGCTGGCTACACCTTC	CSARVREAGYTF
TRBV12-3/TRBV12-4	TRBD1	TRBJ2-7	many	TGTGCCAGCAGTTCGCAACAGGGGTTACGAGGGCAGTACTTC	CASSSQQGLRGQYF
TRBV6-1	TRBD1	TRBJ2-7	many	TGTGCCAGCGTGGACAGGACGAAGGAGTCAACGTCCTACGAGCAGTACTTC	CASVDRTKESTSYEQYF
TRBV12-3/TRBV12-4	NA	TRBJ1-5	NA	TGTGCCAGCAAGGGCAGGGGACTTAGCAATCAGCCCCAGCATTTT	CASKGRGLSNQPQHF
TRBV6-5	TRBD2	TRBJ2-3	NA	TGTGCCAGCAGTTTCCTCGGCGGGGGTTCCACAGATACGCAGTATTTT	CASSFLGGGSTDTQYF
TRBV6-6	NA	TRBJ1-1	NA	TGTGCCAGCAGTTATTCGTTAAGGCAGACGAACACTGAAGCTTTCTTT	CASSYSLRQTNTEAFF
TRBV12-3/TRBV12-4	TRBD2	TRBJ2-3	few	TGTGCCAGCAGGACTAGCGGGGGTGCAGATACGCAGTATTTT	CASRTSGGADTQYF
TRBV12-3/TRBV12-4	NA	TRBJ2-3	NA	TGTGCCCTCAGTTCTAAACCCCCTCCCCTAATAAGCACAGATACGCAGTATTTT	CALSSKPPPLISTDTQYF
TRBV9	TRBD1	TRBJ1-2	few	TGTGCCAGCAGCCGGGACAGCACTAACTATGGCTACACCTTC	CASSRDSTNYGYTF
TRBV6-2/TRBV6-3	TRBD2	TRBJ2-3	NA	TGTGCCAGCAGTTACCCCCCGGTGGGACTAGCGGGGGGGACAGATACGCAGTATTTT	CASSYPPVGLAGGTDTQYF
TRBV29-1	NA	TRBJ2-5	once	TGCAGCGTTGCTGGGGATTCAGAGACCCAGTACTTC	CSVAGDSETQYF
TRBV20-1	NA	TRBJ1-1	NA	TGCAGTGCTTGTACGGGGGTTGTATTCACTGAAGCTTTCTTT	CSACTGVVFTEAFF
TRBV7-2	TRBD1	TRBJ2-4	NA	TGTGCCAGCAGCTTAGGGGGACAGGGAGGGAACATTCAGTACTTC	CASSLGGQGGNIQYF
TRBV12-3/TRBV12-4	NA	TRBJ2-7	NA	TGTGCCAGCAGCCCCTGGGGCGGCCTAGGGCTCGAGCAGTACTTC	CASSPWGGLGLEQYF
TRBV6-1	TRBD1	TRBJ2-3	few	TGTGCCAGCTCTCGAGGGGGCTGGAGCACAGATACGCAGTATTTT	CASSRGGWSTDTQYF
TRBV15	TRBD1	TRBJ1-1	NA	TGTGCCACCAGCAGTTACACAGGGGCGGCTGAAGCTTTCTTT	CATSSYTGAAEAFF
TRBV6-1	TRBD2	TRBJ2-3	few	TGTGCCAGCAGCATTGGGCTAGCGGCTAGCACAGATACGCAGTATTTT	CASSIGLAASTDTQYF
TRBV5-1	TRBD1	TRBJ2-7	NA	TGCGCCAGCAGCTTGGAGTCGGGACAGGGCTACGAGCAGTACTTC	CASSLESGQGYEQYF
TRBV24-1	TRBD1	TRBJ2-3	NA	TGTGCCACCAGTGGGGGACAGGGGACAGATACGCAGTATTTT	CATSGGQGTDTQYF
TRBV12-3/TRBV12-4	NA	TRBJ2-7	NA	TGTGCCAGCACTCTAAAGGGTAACGAGCAGTACTTC	CASTLKGNEQYF
TRBV20-1	NA	TRBJ1-1	few	TGCAGTGCCCAGAGGGACGGAAACACTGAAGCTTTCTTT	CSAQRDGNTEAFF
TRBV10-2	NA	TRBJ2-5	many	TGCGCCAGCAGTGAATATGGGTCGGAGACCCAGTACTTC	CASSEYGSETQYF
TRBV7-8	NA	TRBJ2-5	NA	TGTGCCAGCAGCACAATCCGACAAGGGGGTTACCAAGAGACCCAGTACTTC	CASSTIRQGGYQETQYF
TRBV10-3	NA	TRBJ2-7	NA	TGTGCCATCAGTGGCCCCCCGGGACTCTCTATGATCTCCTACGAGCAGTACTTC	CAISGPPGLSMISYEQYF
TRBV29-1	NA	TRBJ2-3	many	TGCAGCGTTGATCGCCAAGGAGATACGCAGTATTTT	CSVDRQGDTQYF
TRBV20-1	NA	TRBJ2-5	NA	TGCAGTGCGGAATCTCCCCTAGGGGGGAAAGAGACCCAGTACTTC	CSAESPLGGKETQYF
TRBV29-1	TRBD1	TRBJ2-5	few	TGCAGCGACCTAGGGACAGGCGACCAAGAGACCCAGTACTTC	CSDLGTGDQETQYF
TRBV20-1	NA	TRBJ1-1	NA	TGCAGTGCTCAGAAGGAAGCCGGGGACACTGAAGCTTTCTTT	CSAQKEAGDTEAFF
TRBV12-5	NA	TRBJ2-5	few	TGTGCTAGTGGTTTTTGGCCGGTGGAGACCCAGTACTTC	CASGFWPVETQYF
TRBV6-1	NA	TRBJ2-7	once	TGTGCCAGCAGTGACACAGGAATGTCAGTCTACGAGCAGTACTTC	CASSDTGMSVYEQYF
TRBV12-3/TRBV12-4	TRBD2	TRBJ2-7	few	TGTGCCAGCACCCGAGGGACTAGCGGGGGCGAGCAGTACTTC	CASTRGTSGGEQYF
TRBV20-1	NA	TRBJ2-2	few	TGCAGTAGCTATGACAGGAACACCGGGGAGCTGTTTTTT	CSSYDRNTGELFF
TRBV20-1	NA	TRBJ2-3	few	TGCAGTGCTAGCGGGGGTCGGGACTCTTACACAGATACGCAGTATTTT	CSASGGRDSYTDTQYF
TRBV5-1	NA	TRBJ2-7	NA	TGCGCCAGCAGCTTGGCCGGTGGGTCCTCCTACGAGCAGTACTTC	CASSLAGGSSYEQYF
TRBV9	NA	TRBJ2-5	many	TGTGCCAGCAGCGTAGGAGGCAGACAAGAGACCCAGTACTTC	CASSVGGRQETQYF
TRBV12-3/TRBV12-4	NA	TRBJ1-6	NA	TGTGCCAGCGTATCTAATTGGGGCTCACCCCTCCACTTT	CASVSNWGSPLHF
TRBV20-1	TRBD2	TRBJ2-5	NA	TGCAGTGCTTGGACTAGCGGGGCCCAAGAGACCCAGTACTTC	CSAWTSGAQETQYF
TRBV6-1	NA	TRBJ2-7	few	TGTGCCAGCAGTGAAGTCAGGGAACGGGAGCAGTACTTC	CASSEVREREQYF
TRBV20-1	NA	TRBJ2-7	few	TGCAGTGCCTCGGGCCGATACGAGCAGTACTTC	CSASGRYEQYF
TRBV20-1	NA	TRBJ1-1	NA	TGCAGTGCCTGGCAGGGGAAGACTGAAGCTTTCTTT	CSAWQGKTEAFF
TRBV4-1	NA	TRBJ2-3	NA	TGCGCCAGCAGCCAGACGGGCTCAAGCACAGATACGCAGTATTTT	CASSQTGSSTDTQYF
TRBV4-2	NA	TRBJ2-6	few	TGTGCCAGCAGCCAAGTTGCAGGACGAATTATCTCTGGGGCCAACGTCCTGACTTTC	CASSQVAGRIISGANVLTF
TRBV2	NA	TRBJ2-1	many	TGTGCCAGCAGTTTCGCGGGTTACAATGAGCAGTTCTTC	CASSFAGYNEQFF
TRBV20-1	TRBD1	TRBJ1-6	few	TGCAGTGCTAGGGGGACAGGGTATAGCTCACCCCTCCACTTT	CSARGTGYSSPLHF
TRBV20-1	NA	TRBJ2-1	NA	TGCAGTGCTAGTAGAATGAGCGCGATGGGGAATGAGCAGTTCTTC	CSASRMSAMGNEQFF
TRBV29-1	NA	TRBJ2-1	many	TGCAGCGTTCGGCGGGACACCCCTAGGGAGGAGCAGTTCTTC	CSVRRDTPREEQFF
TRBV11-2	NA	TRBJ2-1	NA	TGTGCCAGCAGCTTAGCGGTGGGAACCTACAATGAGCAGTTCTTC	CASSLAVGTYNEQFF
TRBV20-1	TRBD2	TRBJ2-2	many	TGCAGTGCGAGACTAGCGGGGGGGACCGGGGAGCTGTTTTTT	CSARLAGGTGELFF
TRBV12-3/TRBV12-4	NA	TRBJ1-1	many	TGTGCCAGCAGTTTAGCGGGGGTTACTGAAGCTTTCTTT	CASSLAGVTEAFF